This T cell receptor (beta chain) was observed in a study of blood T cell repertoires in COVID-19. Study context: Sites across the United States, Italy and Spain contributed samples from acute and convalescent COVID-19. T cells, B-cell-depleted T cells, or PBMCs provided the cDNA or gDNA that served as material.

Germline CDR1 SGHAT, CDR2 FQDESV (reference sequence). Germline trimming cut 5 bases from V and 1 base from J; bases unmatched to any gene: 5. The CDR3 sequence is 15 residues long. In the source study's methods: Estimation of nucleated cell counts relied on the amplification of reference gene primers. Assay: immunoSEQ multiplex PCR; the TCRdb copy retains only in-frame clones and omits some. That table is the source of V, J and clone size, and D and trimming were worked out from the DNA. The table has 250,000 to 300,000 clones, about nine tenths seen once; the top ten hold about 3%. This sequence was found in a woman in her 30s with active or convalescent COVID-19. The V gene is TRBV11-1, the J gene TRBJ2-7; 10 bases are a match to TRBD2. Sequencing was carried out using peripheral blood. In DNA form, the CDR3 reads TGTGCCAGCAGCGTGACTAGCGGGTCGTCCTACGAGCAGTACTTC. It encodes CASSVTSGSSYEQYF.